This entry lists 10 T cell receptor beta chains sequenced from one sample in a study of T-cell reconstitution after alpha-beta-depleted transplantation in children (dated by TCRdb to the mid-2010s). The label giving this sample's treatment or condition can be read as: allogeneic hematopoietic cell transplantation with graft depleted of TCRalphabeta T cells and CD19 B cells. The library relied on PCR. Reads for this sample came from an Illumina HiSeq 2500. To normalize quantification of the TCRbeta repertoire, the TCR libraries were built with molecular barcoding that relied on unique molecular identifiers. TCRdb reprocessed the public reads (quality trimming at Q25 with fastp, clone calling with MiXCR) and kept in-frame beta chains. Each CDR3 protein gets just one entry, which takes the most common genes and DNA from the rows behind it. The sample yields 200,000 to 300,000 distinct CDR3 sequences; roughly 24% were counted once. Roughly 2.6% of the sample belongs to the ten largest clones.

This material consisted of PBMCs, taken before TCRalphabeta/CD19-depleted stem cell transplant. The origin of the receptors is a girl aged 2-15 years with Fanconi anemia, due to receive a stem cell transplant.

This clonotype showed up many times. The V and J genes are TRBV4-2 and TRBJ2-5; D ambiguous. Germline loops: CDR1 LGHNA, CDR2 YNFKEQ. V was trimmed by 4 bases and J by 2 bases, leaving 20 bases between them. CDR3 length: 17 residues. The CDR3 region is CASSPGPGERPQETQYF. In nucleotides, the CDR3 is TGTGCCAGCAGCCCGGGTCCCGGAGAAAGACCTCAAGAGACCCAGTACTTC.

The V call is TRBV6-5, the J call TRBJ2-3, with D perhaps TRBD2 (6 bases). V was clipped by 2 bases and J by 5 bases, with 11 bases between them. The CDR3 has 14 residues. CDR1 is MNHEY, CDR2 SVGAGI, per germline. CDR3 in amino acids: CASSYGQGGDTQYF. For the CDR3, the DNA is TGTGCCAGCAGTTACGGGCAGGGAGGAGATACGCAGTATTTT.

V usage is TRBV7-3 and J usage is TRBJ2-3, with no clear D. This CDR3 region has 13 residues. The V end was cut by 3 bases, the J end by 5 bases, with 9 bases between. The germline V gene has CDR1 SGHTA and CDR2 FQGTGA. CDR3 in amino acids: CASSLSSGDTQYF. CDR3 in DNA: TGTGCCAGCAGCTTGTCATCGGGAGATACGCAGTATTTT.

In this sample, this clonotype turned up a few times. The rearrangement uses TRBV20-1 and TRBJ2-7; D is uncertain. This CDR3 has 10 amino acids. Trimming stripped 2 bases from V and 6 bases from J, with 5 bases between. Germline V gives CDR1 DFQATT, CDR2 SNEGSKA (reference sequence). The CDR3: CSARTVEQYF. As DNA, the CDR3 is TGCAGTGCTAGAACGGTCGAGCAGTACTTC.

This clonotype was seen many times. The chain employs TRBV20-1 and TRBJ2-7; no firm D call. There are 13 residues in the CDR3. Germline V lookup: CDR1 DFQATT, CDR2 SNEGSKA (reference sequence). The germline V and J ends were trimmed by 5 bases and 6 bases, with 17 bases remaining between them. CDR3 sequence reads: CSASPARPSEQYF. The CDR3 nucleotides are TGCAGTGCTTCCCCGGCCCGTCCCTCCGAGCAGTACTTC.

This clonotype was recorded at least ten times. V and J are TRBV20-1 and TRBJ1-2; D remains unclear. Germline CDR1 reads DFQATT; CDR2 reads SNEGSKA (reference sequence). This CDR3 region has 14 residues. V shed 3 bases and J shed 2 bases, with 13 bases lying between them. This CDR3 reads CSASDGKSNYGYTF. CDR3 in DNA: TGCAGTGCTAGTGATGGGAAAAGCAACTATGGCTACACCTTC.

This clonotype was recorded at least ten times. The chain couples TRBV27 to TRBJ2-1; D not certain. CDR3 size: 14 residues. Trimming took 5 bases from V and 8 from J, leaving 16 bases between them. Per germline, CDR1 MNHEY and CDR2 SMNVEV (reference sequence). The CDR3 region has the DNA TGTGCCAGCAGTCAAATGACGAGCACCTATGAGCAGTTCTTC. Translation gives CASSQMTSTYEQFF.

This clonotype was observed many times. CDR3 sequence: CASSLTVGNTEAFF. The CDR3 nucleotides are TGCGCCAGCAGCTTAACAGTTGGGAACACTGAAGCTTTCTTT. The V and J genes are TRBV5-1 and TRBJ1-1; D ambiguous. CDR3 length: 14 residues. Germline CDR1 SGHRS, CDR2 YFSETQ. The germline V and J ends were trimmed by 2 bases and 1 base, with 9 bases remaining between them.

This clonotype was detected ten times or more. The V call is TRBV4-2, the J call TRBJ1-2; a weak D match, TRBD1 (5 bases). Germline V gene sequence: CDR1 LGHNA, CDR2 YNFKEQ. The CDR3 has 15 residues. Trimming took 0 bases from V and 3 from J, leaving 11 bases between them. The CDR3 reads CASSQDWGEYYGYTF. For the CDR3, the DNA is TGTGCCAGCAGCCAAGATTGGGGCGAATACTATGGCTACACCTTC.

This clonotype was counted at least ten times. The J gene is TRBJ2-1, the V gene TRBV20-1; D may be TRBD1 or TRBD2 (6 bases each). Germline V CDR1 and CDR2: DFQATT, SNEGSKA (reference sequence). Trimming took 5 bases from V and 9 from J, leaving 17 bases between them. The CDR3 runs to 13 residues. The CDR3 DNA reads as TGCAGTGCTCGGGGGCCGACTAGGAGTGAGCAGTTCTTC. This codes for CSARGPTRSEQFF.